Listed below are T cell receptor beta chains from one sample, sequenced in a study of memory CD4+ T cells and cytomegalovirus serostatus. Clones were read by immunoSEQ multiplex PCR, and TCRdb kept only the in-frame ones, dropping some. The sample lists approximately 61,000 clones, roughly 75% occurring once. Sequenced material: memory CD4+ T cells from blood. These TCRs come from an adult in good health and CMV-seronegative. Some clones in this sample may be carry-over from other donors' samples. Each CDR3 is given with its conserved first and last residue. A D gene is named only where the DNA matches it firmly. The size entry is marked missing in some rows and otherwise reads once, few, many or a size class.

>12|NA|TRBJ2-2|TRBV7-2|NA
CASSRGPGELFF
TGTGCCAGCAGCCGGGGCCCCGGGGAGCTGTTTTTT
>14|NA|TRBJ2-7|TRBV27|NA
CASSRSGSSYEQYF
TGTGCCAGCAGTCGGAGCGGGTCCTCCTACGAGCAGTACTTC
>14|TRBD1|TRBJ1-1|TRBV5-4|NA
CASSFPTGGTEAFF
TGTGCCAGCAGCTTCCCCACAGGGGGTACTGAAGCTTTCTTT
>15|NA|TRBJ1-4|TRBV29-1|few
CSVRDPTPRGEKLFF
TGCAGCGTTAGAGACCCGACCCCGAGAGGTGAAAAACTGTTTTTT
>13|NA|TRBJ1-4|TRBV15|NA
CATSGGAREKLFF
TGTGCCACCAGCGGTGGAGCTAGGGAAAAACTGTTTTTT
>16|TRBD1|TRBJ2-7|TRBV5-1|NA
CASSLGKGQATYEQYF
TGCGCCAGCAGCTTGGGAAAAGGACAGGCGACCTACGAGCAGTACTTC
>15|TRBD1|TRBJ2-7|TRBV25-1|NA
CASSEYDRGRNEQYF
TGTGCCAGCAGTGAATACGACAGGGGGCGGAACGAGCAGTACTTC
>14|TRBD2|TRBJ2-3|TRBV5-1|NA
CASSSGGGGDTQYF
TGCGCCAGCAGCTCTGGGGGGGGTGGAGATACGCAGTATTTT
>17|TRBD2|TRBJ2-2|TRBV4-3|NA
CASSQGYGLANTGELFF
TGCGCCAGCAGCCAAGGCTACGGACTAGCGAACACCGGGGAGCTGTTTTTT
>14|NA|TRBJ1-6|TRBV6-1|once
CATASSSYNSPLHF
TGTGCCACCGCCTCTAGCTCCTATAATTCACCCCTCCACTTT
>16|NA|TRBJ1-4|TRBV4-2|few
CASSQDGNSRNEKLFF
TGTGCCAGCAGCCAAGACGGGAACAGCCGAAATGAAAAACTGTTTTTT
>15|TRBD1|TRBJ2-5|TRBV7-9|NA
CASSLAGQGGETQYF
TGTGCCAGCAGCTTAGCGGGACAGGGGGGAGAGACCCAGTACTTC
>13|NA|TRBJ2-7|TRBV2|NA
CASSVTRTYEQYF
TGTGCCAGCAGTGTGACTCGTACCTACGAGCAGTACTTC
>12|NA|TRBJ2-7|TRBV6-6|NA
CASIFCHRDPYF
TGTGCCAGCATTTTCTGCCACCGGGACCCCTACTTC
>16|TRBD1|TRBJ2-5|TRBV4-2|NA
CASSQEATGVKETQYF
TGTGCCAGCAGCCAAGAGGCGACAGGGGTGAAAGAGACCCAGTACTTC
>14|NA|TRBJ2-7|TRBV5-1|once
CASSRDTSSYEQYF
TGCGCCAGCAGCAGGGACACCAGCTCCTACGAGCAGTACTTC
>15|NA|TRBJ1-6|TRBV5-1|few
CASSLGHQGASPLHF
TGCGCCAGCAGCTTGGGACATCAAGGAGCTTCACCCCTCCACTTT
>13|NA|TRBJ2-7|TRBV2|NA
CASWRQGGGEQYF
TGTGCCAGCTGGAGACAGGGCGGGGGCGAGCAGTACTTC
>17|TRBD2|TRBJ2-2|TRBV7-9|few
CASSLRLAGGRTGELFF
TGTGCCAGCAGCTTAAGACTAGCGGGGGGTCGAACCGGGGAGCTGTTTTTT
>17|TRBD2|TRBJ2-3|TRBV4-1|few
CASSRALAGGRSDTQYF
TGCGCCAGCAGCCGCGCGTTAGCGGGGGGGCGTTCAGATACGCAGTATTTT
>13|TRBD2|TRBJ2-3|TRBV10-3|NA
CATEREGADTQYF
TGTGCCACCGAGCGGGAGGGGGCAGATACGCAGTATTTT
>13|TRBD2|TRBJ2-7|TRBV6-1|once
CASSGDYRSEQYF
TGTGCCAGCAGTGGGGACTACCGCAGCGAGCAGTACTTC
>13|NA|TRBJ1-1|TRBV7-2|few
CASTKYRDLEAFF
TGTGCCAGCACCAAATATAGGGACTTAGAAGCTTTCTTT
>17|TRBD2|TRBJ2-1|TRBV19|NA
CASSIPGLAGSYNEQFF
TGTGCCAGTAGTATCCCCGGACTAGCGGGATCCTACAATGAGCAGTTCTTC
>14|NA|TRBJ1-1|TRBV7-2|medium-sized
CASSLKTLNTEAFF
TGTGCCAGCAGCTTAAAGACACTGAACACTGAAGCTTTCTTT
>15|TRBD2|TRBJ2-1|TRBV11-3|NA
CASSSTSGGDLEQFF
TGTGCCAGCAGCTCGACTAGCGGGGGGGACCTTGAGCAGTTCTTC
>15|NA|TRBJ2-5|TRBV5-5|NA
CASSLTQTRGETQYF
TGTGCCAGCAGCTTGACCCAGACCAGGGGAGAGACCCAGTACTTC
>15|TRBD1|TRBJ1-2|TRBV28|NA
CASSSGTGVVEGYTF
TGTGCCAGCAGTTCAGGGACAGGGGTTGTGGAAGGCTACACCTTC
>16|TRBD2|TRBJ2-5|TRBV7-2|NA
CASSISLAGYKETQYF
TGTGCCAGCAGCATATCCTTAGCGGGATATAAGGAGACCCAGTACTTC
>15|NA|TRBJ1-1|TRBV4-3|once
CASSQVFGRDTEAFF
TGCGCCAGCAGCCAAGTATTCGGGAGGGACACTGAAGCTTTCTTT
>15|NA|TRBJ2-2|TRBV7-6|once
CASSSSGTNTGELFF
TGTGCCAGCAGCTCCTCCGGGACCAACACCGGGGAGCTGTTTTTT
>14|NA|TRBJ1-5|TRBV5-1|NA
CASSVTGPNQPQHF
TGCGCCAGCAGCGTAACAGGGCCCAATCAGCCCCAGCATTTT
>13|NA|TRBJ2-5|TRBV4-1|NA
CASSRDSKKTQYF
TGCGCCAGCAGCCGGGACTCTAAAAAGACCCAGTACTTC
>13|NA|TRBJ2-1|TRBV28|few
CASSSGAYNEQFF
TGTGCCAGCAGTTCTGGGGCGTACAATGAGCAGTTCTTC
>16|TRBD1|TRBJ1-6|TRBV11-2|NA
CASSPPGTGGYSPLHF
TGTGCCAGCAGCCCCCCAGGGACAGGGGGATACTCACCCCTCCACTTT
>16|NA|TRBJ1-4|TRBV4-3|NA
CASSQDLGRSGEKLFF
TGCGCCAGCAGCCAAGATCTCGGGAGAAGCGGGGAAAAACTGTTTTTT
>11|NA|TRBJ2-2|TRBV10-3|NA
CAIRETGELFF
TGTGCCATCAGAGAAACCGGGGAGCTGTTTTTT
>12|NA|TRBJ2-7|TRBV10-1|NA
CASSEPGYEQYF
TGCGCCAGCAGTGAGCCGGGCTACGAGCAGTACTTC
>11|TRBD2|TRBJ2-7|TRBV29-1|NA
CSVSTSDEQYF
TGCAGCGTCTCTACTAGCGACGAGCAGTACTTC
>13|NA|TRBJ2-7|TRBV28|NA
CASSSGALYEQYF
TGTGCCAGCAGTTCCGGGGCCCTCTACGAGCAGTACTTC
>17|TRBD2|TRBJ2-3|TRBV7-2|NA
CASSFGGGITGTDTQYF
TGTGCCAGCAGCTTTGGGGGGGGGATCACTGGCACAGATACGCAGTATTTT
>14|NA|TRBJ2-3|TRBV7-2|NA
CASSSQTGTDTQYF
TGTGCCAGCAGCTCACAGACGGGAACAGATACGCAGTATTTT